This T cell receptor beta chain was sequenced in a study of cytomegalovirus exposure and HLA in healthy donors. General study results and limits: As a later analysis revealed, most CMV-associated TCR beta chains appeared HLA-restricted. As was reported, the HLA-A and HLA-B alleles of most subjects were accurately predicted from TCR beta sequences.

The V gene's germline CDR1 is SGHNT and CDR2 YENEEA. Unmatched junction bases numbered 7, after V lost 5 bases and J lost 2 bases. The CDR3 extends over 17 amino acids. The PCR ran on 60 Vbeta and 13 Jbeta primers. Profiled with immunoSEQ multiplex PCR; TCRdb holds only in-frame clones, not every one. This sample has about 200,000 clones; around 80% occur once, and the top ten carry approximately 4%. In regard to this clone: The antigen is not known.

V is TRBV11-3 and J is TRBJ2-3; 13 nucleotides match TRBD2. The specimen sequenced was PBMCs. The clonotype was recovered from a woman in her 30s in good health and CMV-seropositive. The CDR3 region has the DNA TGTGCCAGCAGCCTAAGGACTAGCGGGAGTATCACAGATACGCAGTATTTT. It codes for CASSLRTSGSITDTQYF.